These 20 T cell receptor beta chains were all obtained from the same sample, sequenced in a study of chemoradiotherapy in HPV16-positive cancers. Libraries were prepared by immunoSEQ multiplex PCR; TCRdb keeps only in-frame clonotypes and omits some of them. This table holds approximately 14,000 clones, roughly 88% found once. Sequenced here: blood, sampled from a patient who underwent chemoradiotherapy. These receptor sequences come from a human donor with HPV-associated anogenital cancer.

The chain links TRBV7-8 to TRBJ2-7; 8 nucleotides agree with TRBD2. Germline CDR1 is SGHVS and CDR2 is FQNEAQ. The CDR3 covers 16 residues. With V trimmed by 8 bases and J by 0 bases, 12 bases remained unmatched. CDR3 protein: CASVGGVAGLSYEQYF. Here the CDR3 DNA reads TGTGCCAGCGTGGGGGGTGTAGCGGGGCTCTCCTACGAGCAGTACTTC.

This clone was recorded a few times. The chain employs TRBV4-2 and TRBJ2-2, with TRBD1 identical over 7 bases. Germline lookup yields CDR1 LGHNA and CDR2 YNFKEQ. CDR3 length: 14 amino acids. V dropped 5 bases and J dropped 5; count of bases not matched to a gene: 5. The CDR3, as DNA: TGTGCCAGCAGCACCCGACAGGGAACCGGGGAGCTGTTTTTT. As protein: CASSTRQGTGELFF.

This clone was counted a single time. The chain employs TRBV11-3 and TRBJ1-1, with D unclear. The CDR3 runs to 13 residues. The germline V gene encodes CDR1 SGHNT and CDR2 YENEEA. Trimming took off 5 bases at V and 4 bases at J, with 11 bases between the two ends. The CDR3 DNA reads TGTGCCAGCAGCCTAGCCCGGGCCACTGAAGCTTTCTTT. Translating gives CASSLARATEAFF.

The chain employs TRBV9 and TRBJ1-4; TRBD1 agrees at 7 bases. The CDR3 has 14 residues. The germline CDR1 and CDR2 sequences are SGDLS and YYNGEE. The trim removed 3 bases at V and 7 bases at J, leaving 6 bases unmatched. This chain's CDR3 is CASSARGRGEKLFF. CDR3 DNA sequence: TGTGCCAGCAGCGCGAGGGGGCGAGGTGAAAAACTGTTTTTT. Together with reference TRBV9 and TRBJ1-4, the CDR3 gives the full variable domain: DSGVTQTPKHLITATGQRVTLRCSPRSGDLSVYWYQQSLDQGLQFLIQYYNGEERAKGNILERFSAQQFPDLHSELNLSSLELGDSALYFCASSARGRGEKLFFGSGTQLSVL.

The V gene is TRBV7-9, the J gene TRBJ2-7; D perhaps matches TRBD1 (5 bases). Per the germline V gene, CDR1 is SEHNR and CDR2 is FQNEAQ (reference sequence). This CDR3 is built from 15 residues. V was pared by 0 bases and J by 3 bases, with 12 bases between. CDR3 in DNA: TGTGCCAGCAGCTTAGCGCAGGGTAGGGGCTACGAGCAGTACTTC. Amino acid sequence: CASSLAQGRGYEQYF.

The rearrangement uses TRBV19 and TRBJ1-2; no definite D call. The CDR3 spans 13 residues. Germline assignment: CDR1 LNHDA and CDR2 SQIVND (reference sequence). V was clipped by 4 bases and J by 1 base, with 7 bases between them. CDR3 sequence reads: CASSKQNNYGYTF. CDR3 bases: TGTGCCAGTAGTAAACAGAATAACTATGGCTACACCTTC. The full variable domain, rest sourced from reference TRBV19 and TRBJ1-2, is DGGITQSPKYLFRKEGQNVTLSCEQNLNHDAMYWYRQDPGQGLRLIYYSQIVNDFQKGDIAEGYSVSREKKESFPLTVTSAQKNPTAFYLCASSKQNNYGYTFGSGTRLTVV.

The chain carries TRBV10-2 and TRBJ1-6, with no clear D. With 8 bases removed from V and 6 bases from J, the gap between germline ends came to 14 bases. The CDR3 runs 14 residues. Per the germline V gene, CDR1 is WSHSY and CDR2 is SAAADI. The CDR3 loop is CASGHFRGNSPLHF. The CDR3 nucleotides are TGCGCCAGCGGGCATTTTCGGGGTAATTCACCCCTCCACTTT.

This chain joins TRBV7-8 and TRBJ1-1, with 8 bases identical to TRBD1. Germline V gene sequence: CDR1 SGHVS, CDR2 FQNEAQ. The CDR3 totals 12 residues. V lost 4 bases to trimming and J lost 7 bases; unmatched junction nucleotides: 2. CDR3 sequence reads: CASSWTGIEAFF. DNA for the CDR3: TGTGCCAGCAGCTGGACAGGGATTGAAGCTTTCTTT. Full variable domain (rest looked up from reference TRBV7-8 and TRBJ1-1): GAGVSQSPRYKVAKRGQDVALRCDPISGHVSLFWYQQALGQGPEFLTYFQNEAQLDKSGLPSDRFFAERPEGSVSTLKIQRTQQEDSAVYLCASSWTGIEAFFGQGTRLTVV.

The chain couples TRBV5-1 to TRBJ1-1, with 8 bases identical to TRBD1. The V segment lost 1 base and the J segment 2 bases; nucleotides outside the gene matches: 25. The CDR3 runs to 22 residues. From germline, CDR1 is SGHRS and CDR2 YFSETQ. As DNA, the CDR3 is TGCGCCAGCAGCTTGCCCCTTGTCCCCGCCAGAGGACAGGGCGGCTTTAACACTGAAGCTTTCTTT. This gives the protein CASSLPLVPARGQGGFNTEAFF.

The CDR3 DNA is TGTGCCATCAAGGCCTCGGGTGCCGAGACCCAGTACTTC. This gives the protein CAIKASGAETQYF. The chain uses TRBV10-3 and TRBJ2-5; D is unclear. CDR1 and CDR2 (germline): ENHRY, SYGVKD. This CDR3 spans 13 amino acids. Trimming removed 7 bases at V and 5 bases at J, with 14 bases between.

The chain is built from TRBV18 and TRBJ1-2; weak D call: TRBD1 (5 bases). The CDR3 is 17 amino acids. Germline assignment: CDR1 KGHSH and CDR2 LQKENI. V was cut by 3 bases and J by 6 bases, with 23 bases left in between. The CDR3: CASSPQNDHRSGDGYTF. In DNA, the CDR3 is TGTGCCAGCTCACCGCAAAATGACCACAGGTCGGGGGATGGCTACACCTTC.

This chain links TRBV7-2 with TRBJ2-2; TRBD1 agrees at 7 bases. The CDR3 is made up of 14 amino acids. After removal of 7 bases from V and 3 bases from J, the junction contained 5 bases not matched to a gene. Germline V gene sequence: CDR1 SGHTA, CDR2 FQGNSA. Here the CDR3 DNA reads TGTGCCAGCATACCGACAGGGTACACCGGGGAGCTGTTTTTT. Its protein is CASIPTGYTGELFF.

The chain has TRBV5-4 and TRBJ2-1; no reliable D call. Trimming shortened V by 3 bases and J by 2 bases, and 0 bases separated the two germline ends. Per the germline V gene, CDR1 is SGHNT and CDR2 is YYREEE (reference sequence). The CDR3 spans 11 residues. The CDR3 reads CASSSYNEQFF. The CDR3 DNA is TGTGCCAGCAGCTCCTACAATGAGCAGTTCTTC.

To note about this clone: Other DNA sequences in the sample encode the same CDR3. The chain recombines TRBV19 with TRBJ1-6; 8 bases agree with TRBD1. The CDR3 is made up of 13 amino acids. In germline, CDR1 is LNHDA, CDR2 SQIVND (reference sequence). J was trimmed by 11 bases and V by 9 bases; bases with no gene match: 9. Here the CDR3 reads CASSDRGNPPLHF. CDR3 in DNA: TGTGCCAGCTCCGACAGGGGCAATCCACCCCTCCACTTT. Combining the CDR3 with reference TRBV19 and TRBJ1-6 gives the whole variable domain DGGITQSPKYLFRKEGQNVTLSCEQNLNHDAMYWYRQDPGQGLRLIYYSQIVNDFQKGDIAEGYSVSREKKESFPLTVTSAQKNPTAFYLCASSDRGNPPLHFGNGTRLTVT.

The CDR3 nucleotides read TGTGCCAGCAGCTTAGGCCATGGCACCGGGGAGCTGTTTTTT. Translated: CASSLGHGTGELFF. The rearrangement joins TRBV11-2 to TRBJ2-2; D gene uncertain. The V gene's germline CDR1 is SGHAT and CDR2 FQNNGV. There are 14 residues in the CDR3. V shed 1 base and J shed 4 bases, with 7 bases lying between them.

V gene TRBV5-6 combines with J gene TRBJ1-1, with 8 nucleotides matching TRBD1. CDR3 length: 15 amino acids. Germline CDR1 reads SGHDT; CDR2 reads YYEEEE. J lost 3 bases, V lost 4 bases, and 8 bases had no gene match. CDR3 in amino acids: CASSRLDRDDTEAFF. The CDR3 region has the DNA TGTGCCAGCAGCCGACTGGACAGGGACGACACTGAAGCTTTCTTT.

This chain uses TRBV6-5 with TRBJ1-2, with D possibly TRBD1 on 5 matching bases. Trimming shortened V by 4 bases and J by 1 base, and 10 bases separated the two germline ends. In germline, CDR1 is MNHEY, CDR2 SVGAGI. The CDR3 extends over 14 amino acids. This CDR3 is CASSLGGFNYGYTF. CDR3 in DNA: TGTGCCAGCAGTTTGGGGGGTTTTAACTATGGCTACACCTTC.

The chain links TRBV9 to TRBJ2-7; either TRBD1 or TRBD2 may supply D (6 bases each). The V end lost 0 bases, the J end lost 10 bases, and 14 bases lay between the germline ends. The germline gives CDR1 SGDLS, CDR2 YYNGEE. The CDR3 consists of 13 residues. CDR3 bases: TGTGCCAGCAGCGTAGACGAGGGGGGAACCCAGTACTTC. Translation: CASSVDEGGTQYF. Combining the CDR3 with reference TRBV9 and TRBJ2-7 gives the whole variable domain DSGVTQTPKHLITATGQRVTLRCSPRSGDLSVYWYQQSLDQGLQFLIQYYNGEERAKGNILERFSAQQFPDLHSELNLSSLELGDSALYFCASSVDEGGTQYFGPGTRLTVT.

The chain uses TRBV6-6 and TRBJ1-5, with 9 bases aligning to TRBD1. CDR3 length: 16 amino acids. CDR1 MNHNY and CDR2 SVGAGI come from the germline V gene (reference sequence). V trimming: 2 bases; J trimming: 7 bases; junction bases outside the gene matches: 9. The CDR3 DNA is TGTGCCAGCAGTTACCTGGGACAGGGTGAGCGGCAGCCCCAGCATTTT. It is translated as CASSYLGQGERQPQHF.

This chain joins TRBV29-1 and TRBJ2-5, with D maybe TRBD2 (5 bases). Per germline, CDR1 SQVTM and CDR2 ANQGSEA. The CDR3 is 12 residues long. The V gene lost 8 bases and the J gene lost 4 bases, with 14 bases spanning the gap. The CDR3 is CSSLGRVETQYF. The CDR3 DNA reads as TGCAGCAGCCTCGGGCGGGTAGAGACCCAGTACTTC.